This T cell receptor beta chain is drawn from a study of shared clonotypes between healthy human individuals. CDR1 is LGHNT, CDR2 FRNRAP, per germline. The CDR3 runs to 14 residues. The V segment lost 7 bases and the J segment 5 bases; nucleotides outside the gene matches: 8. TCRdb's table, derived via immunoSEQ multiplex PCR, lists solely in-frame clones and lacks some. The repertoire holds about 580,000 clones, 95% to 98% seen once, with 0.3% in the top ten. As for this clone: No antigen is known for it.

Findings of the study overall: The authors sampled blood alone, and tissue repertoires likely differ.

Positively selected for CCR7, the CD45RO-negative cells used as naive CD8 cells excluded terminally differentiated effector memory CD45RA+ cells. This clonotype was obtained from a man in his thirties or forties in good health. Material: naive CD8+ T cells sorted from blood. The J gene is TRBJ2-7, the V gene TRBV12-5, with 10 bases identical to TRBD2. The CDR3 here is CASASGLAIHEQYF. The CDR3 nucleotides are TGTGCTAGTGCCTCGGGACTAGCGATCCACGAGCAGTACTTC.